The 16 T cell receptor beta chains below were found in one sample sequenced in a study of regulatory T cells in long-lasting Graves disease. Libraries of TCR beta came from iRepertoire HTBI primers plus Arm-PCR of CDR3 regions. TCRdb itself ran the multiplex PCR reads through MiXCR, one entry per CDR3 protein. The table has a few hundred thousand distinct CDR3 sequences, roughly 15% seen once. Time point reported: newly diagnosed GD, antithyroid drugs for less than 3 months. With RNA extracted from PBMCs as input, the TCR library was made. This sample was shared with a second study, whose subject was T cells in Graves' hyperthyroidism and ophthalmopathy.

Specimen: peripheral blood mononuclear cells (PBMCs), collected at new diagnosis, from a patient treated with antithyroid drugs. These receptors all come from a young woman with Graves disease.

This clonotype was observed a handful of times. The chain couples TRBV9 to TRBJ2-1; D unclear. The CDR3 loop spans 14 amino acids. CDR1 and CDR2 (germline): SGDLS, YYNGEE. Trimming stripped 4 bases from V and 8 bases from J, with 16 bases between. CDR3 loop: CASSLRAVTDEQFF. The DNA for the CDR3 is TGTGCCAGCAGCCTCCGGGCCGTTACTGATGAGCAGTTCTTC.

In regard to this clonotype: A much larger clone lies a single base off, so this may be a read error. V and J are TRBV3-1 and TRBJ2-1; 8 nucleotides match TRBD2. Germline CDR1 and CDR2: LGHDT and YNNKEL (reference sequence). The CDR3 contains 12 residues. CDR3 loop: CASGQRSGSVFF. In nucleotides, the CDR3 is TGTGCCAGCGGCCAAAGAAGCGGGAGTGTGTTCTTC.

The chain employs TRBV5-6 and TRBJ2-1, with 7 bases fitting TRBD2. Germline V gene lookup returns CDR1 SGHDT and CDR2 YYEEEE. J was trimmed by 7 bases and V by 2 bases; bases with no gene match: 9. CDR3 size: 15 residues. As DNA, the CDR3 is TGTGCCAGCAGCTTTGTGGGAGGGTTGAGGAATGAGCAGTTCTTC. Encoded protein: CASSFVGGLRNEQFF.

This rearrangement joins TRBV28 to TRBJ2-7; 10 positions match TRBD1. This CDR3 comprises 14 residues. With 5 bases clipped from V and 3 bases from J, the junction kept 4 bases outside the gene matches. In germline, CDR1 is MDHEN, CDR2 SYDVKM. CDR3 coding DNA: TGTGCCAGCAGTACCGGGACAGGGGACTACGAGCAGTACTTC. It codes for CASSTGTGDYEQYF.

A remark on this clonotype: A read error is likely here: a far larger clone is one base away. The genes are TRBV12-3 or TRBV12-4 and TRBJ2-1, with 11 bases lining up with TRBD2. The CDR3 runs 15 residues. The V and J ends lost 4 bases and 10 bases, in that order; junction bases with no gene match: 9. The CDR3 sequence: CASSYTSGSRYEQFF. The CDR3 DNA reads as TGTGCCAGCAGTTATACTAGCGGGAGTAGATACGAGCAGTTCTTC.

This clonotype showed up just a few times. V usage is TRBV18 and J usage is TRBJ1-3, with TRBD1 as a possible D gene (5 bases). V dropped 1 base and J dropped 0 bases, with 13 bases sitting between them. The CDR3 runs 17 residues. From germline, CDR1 is KGHSH and CDR2 LQKENI. For the CDR3, the DNA is TGTGCCAGCTCACCACTCACACAGGCAAGCTCTGGAAACACCATATATTTT. Translation: CASSPLTQASSGNTIYF.

V gene TRBV6-1 combines with J gene TRBJ2-3, with D perhaps matching TRBD1 or TRBD2 (6 bases each). Germline CDR1 is MNHNS and CDR2 is SASEGT. The CDR3 runs to 14 residues. V was pared by 6 bases and J by 5 bases, with 15 bases between. DNA of the CDR3: TGTGCCAGCAGCCAGACAGGAGGGGGAGATACGCAGTATTTT. This translates into CASSQTGGGDTQYF.

CDR3 loop: CSADTGARLAGAQETQYF. As DNA, the CDR3 is TGCAGTGCGGATACAGGGGCCCGGCTAGCGGGAGCACAAGAGACCCAGTACTTC. The chain couples TRBV20-1 to TRBJ2-5, with 10 bases matching TRBD2. The CDR3 covers 18 residues. V lost 6 bases to trimming and J lost 2 bases; unmatched junction nucleotides: 18. Germline V gene data show CDR1 as DFQATT and CDR2 as SNEGSKA (reference sequence).

The chain links TRBV6-1 to TRBJ1-1, with D unresolved. The CDR3 spans 16 residues. Germline CDR1 is MNHNS and CDR2 is SASEGT. Deletions cut 2 bases from V and 2 bases from J, with 15 bases between. The CDR3 sequence: CASSEMKWAGNTEAFF. The CDR3 nucleotides are TGTGCCAGCAGTGAAATGAAGTGGGCTGGTAACACTGAAGCTTTCTTT.

This clonotype was detected ten times or more. The genes are TRBV29-1 and TRBJ2-1; D is possibly TRBD1 or TRBD2 (5 bases each). Germline CDR1 and CDR2: SQVTM and ANQGSEA. The CDR3 is made up of 18 amino acids. Trimming removed 2 bases at V and 1 base at J, with 21 bases between. Here the CDR3 reads CSVEKKLGTGTSYNEQFF. The CDR3, as DNA: TGCAGCGTTGAAAAAAAGTTAGGGACGGGAACTTCCTACAATGAGCAGTTCTTC.

V usage is TRBV28 and J usage is TRBJ2-7, with 7 bases fitting TRBD2. Germline CDR1 and CDR2: MDHEN and SYDVKM. Trimming removed 2 bases from V and 7 bases from J; junction bases left unmatched: 5. CDR3 length: 13 residues. CDR3 in DNA: TGTGCCAGCAGTTTAGCGGGAGACTGGGAGCAGTACTTC. Its translation is CASSLAGDWEQYF.

Ten or more counts support this clonotype. For the CDR3, the DNA is TGTGCCAGCAAACTTGCCCGGGGACTAGCGATTGGGGAGCTGTTTTTT. It yields the protein CASKLARGLAIGELFF. The gene calls are TRBV28 and TRBJ2-2, with 10 bases aligning to TRBD2. Germline CDR1 is MDHEN and CDR2 is SYDVKM. The length of the CDR3 is 16 residues. V shed 7 bases, J shed 8 bases, and the junction held 13 bases outside the gene matches.

This clonotype has a handful of counts. This chain links TRBV5-8 with TRBJ1-3; 7 bases align to TRBD1. Trimming at V came to 0 bases and at J to 6 bases, leaving 3 bases not matched to a gene. Germline V gene lookup returns CDR1 SGHTS and CDR2 YDEGEE. This CDR3 has 14 amino acids. CDR3 in amino acids: CASSLDRGPNTIYF. Here the CDR3 DNA reads TGTGCCAGCAGCTTGGACAGGGGCCCAAACACCATATATTTT.

This chain joins TRBV11-2 and TRBJ2-1, with no clear D. Germline V gene data show CDR1 as SGHAT and CDR2 as FQNNGV. Trimming shortened V by 6 bases and J by 6 bases, and 3 bases separated the two germline ends. The CDR3 spans 10 residues. The CDR3 region has the DNA TGTGCCAGCAGTACCAATGAGCAGTTCTTC. Protein product: CASSTNEQFF.

Many counts were recorded for this clonotype. V usage is TRBV2 and J usage is TRBJ2-3, with 12 bases identical to TRBD2. The CDR3 spans 17 residues. V dropped 2 bases and J dropped 6; count of bases not matched to a gene: 9. Per germline, CDR1 SNHLY and CDR2 FYNNEI. The CDR3 here is CASSERTSGALGDTQYF. Here the CDR3 DNA reads TGTGCCAGCAGTGAAAGGACTAGCGGGGCCCTAGGGGATACGCAGTATTTT.

This clonotype was seen at least ten times. This rearrangement joins TRBV12-3 or TRBV12-4 to TRBJ2-7; TRBD2 agrees at 12 bases. J lost 2 bases, V lost 6 bases, and 5 bases had no gene match. The CDR3 length is 15 residues. The DNA for the CDR3 is TGTGCCAGCAGGTCTAGCGGGAGGGCCGCCTACGAGCAGTACTTC. Its translation is CASRSSGRAAYEQYF.